One sample yielded the 13 T cell receptor beta chains listed below, sequenced in a study of shared clonotypes between healthy human individuals. Sequencing used immunoSEQ multiplex PCR; TCRdb keeps in-frame clones, though not all of them. The repertoire includes around 1.1 million clones, 75% to 85% of them detected once, and 0.61% sits in the top ten. Material: memory CD4+ T cells from PBMCs. Subset specified: CD45RA-negative fraction. These receptors all stem from a man younger than 30 in good health. Some clones in this sample may be carry-over from other donors' samples.

The chain employs TRBV5-6 and TRBJ1-5; perhaps TRBD1 as D (6 bases). This CDR3 has 15 amino acids. V was clipped by 2 bases and J by 1 base, with 10 bases between them. Germline CDR1 is SGHDT and CDR2 is YYEEEE. CDR3 nucleotides: TGTGCCAGCAGCTTCAGGGGAGCGAGCAATCAGCCCCAGCATTTT. This gives the protein CASSFRGASNQPQHF. Combining the CDR3 with reference TRBV5-6 and TRBJ1-5 gives the whole variable domain DAGVTQSPTHLIKTRGQQVTLRCSPKSGHDTVSWYQQALGQGPQFIFQYYEEEERQRGNFPDRFSGHQFPNYSSELNVNALLLGDSALYLCASSFRGASNQPQHFGDGTRLSIL.

The chain recombines TRBV5-1 with TRBJ2-6, with D hard to call. Deletions cut 2 bases from V and 4 bases from J, with 13 bases between. CDR1 SGHRS and CDR2 YFSETQ come from the germline V gene. The CDR3 has 16 residues. CDR3 sequence reads: CASSFTPRSGANVLTF. For the CDR3, the DNA is TGCGCCAGCAGCTTTACCCCAAGGTCGGGGGCCAACGTCCTGACTTTC.

This clone was seen only a few times. The chain combines TRBV29-1 with TRBJ2-6; 9 nucleotides match TRBD2. The V segment lost 3 bases and the J segment 4 bases; nucleotides outside the gene matches: 7. This CDR3 has 16 residues. The germline V gene has CDR1 SQVTM and CDR2 ANQGSEA. CDR3 bases: TGCAGCGTTGAGGGGACTAGCTCGAGAGGGGCCAACGTCCTGACTTTC. Translation gives CSVEGTSSRGANVLTF. The full variable domain, in which reference TRBV29-1 and TRBJ2-6 provide the parts outside the CDR3, is SAVISQKPSRDICQRGTSLTIQCQVDSQVTMMFWYRQQPGQSLTLIATANQGSEATYESGFVIDKFPISRPNLTFSTLTVSNMSPEDSSIYLCSVEGTSSRGANVLTFGAGSRLTVL.

The chain joins TRBV7-6 to TRBJ2-3, with D hard to call. V lost 2 bases and J lost 3, with 9 bases in between. The CDR3 length is 14 residues. The germline V gene encodes CDR1 SGHVS and CDR2 FNYEAQ. The CDR3 DNA is TGTGCCAGCAGCTTAATATCTCTGACAGATACGCAGTATTTT. Its protein is CASSLISLTDTQYF.

V is TRBV10-3 and J is TRBJ2-3, with TRBD2 matching 9 bases. CDR1 ENHRY and CDR2 SYGVKD come from the germline V gene. This CDR3 spans 14 amino acids. V was pared by 5 bases and J by 6 bases, with 6 bases of the junction left unmatched. The CDR3 region has the DNA TGTGCCATCAGTCAAGGACTAGCGACCGATACGCAGTATTTT. It specifies CAISQGLATDTQYF.

This clone was counted a single time. This chain links TRBV10-1 with TRBJ1-1, with 8 nucleotides matching TRBD1. The CDR3 covers 13 residues. Germline trimming cut 8 bases from V and 4 bases from J; bases unmatched to any gene: 6. The germline V gene has CDR1 WNHNN and CDR2 SYGVQD (reference sequence). The DNA of the CDR3 is TGCGCCAGCGGGCCCACAGGGGGCACTGAAGCTTTCTTT. Residues: CASGPTGGTEAFF.

The chain combines TRBV7-3 with TRBJ2-7; D possibly uses TRBD1 or TRBD2 (5 bases each). Germline V gene sequence: CDR1 SGHTA, CDR2 FQGTGA. The V gene lost 2 bases and the J gene lost 2 bases, with 10 bases spanning the gap. CDR3 length: 14 amino acids. The CDR3 nucleotides are TGTGCCAGCAGCTTATATCTGGGACCCTACGAGCAGTACTTC. This encodes CASSLYLGPYEQYF.

This chain uses TRBV28 with TRBJ1-2; TRBD1 aligns across 7 bases. The CDR3 loop spans 16 amino acids. From germline, CDR1 is MDHEN and CDR2 SYDVKM. The trim removed 5 bases at V and 7 bases at J, leaving 16 bases unmatched. DNA of the CDR3: TGTGCCAGCAGTCGGCGTAAGGGGGCCGTCGAGTCTGGCTACACCTTC. It specifies CASSRRKGAVESGYTF.

Turning to this clone: Different DNA sequences within this sample yield the same CDR3. The CDR3 DNA reads TGTGCCTCCGTCGCGGGAGGGAGCACAGATACGCAGTATTTT. It codes for CASVAGGSTDTQYF. This chain uses TRBV2 with TRBJ2-3, with 9 nucleotides matching TRBD2. The germline V gene encodes CDR1 SNHLY and CDR2 FYNNEI. The CDR3 covers 14 residues. V lost 11 bases, J lost 0 bases, and 6 bases stayed unmatched.

This chain uses TRBV4-3 with TRBJ1-2; TRBD1 is a possible D gene (5 bases). The ends were cut back, 4 bases at V and 4 bases at J, with 16 bases in the middle. The V gene's germline CDR1 is LGHNA and CDR2 YSLEER. This CDR3 has 15 amino acids. The CDR3 DNA reads as TGCGCCAGCAGCCCGGGGGTCGCACGGGCCTATGGCTACACCTTC. It specifies CASSPGVARAYGYTF.

The chain is built from TRBV6-5 and TRBJ2-7; 7 bases match TRBD1. The junction had 10 bases not matched to a gene; V was cut back by 5 bases and J by 3 bases. This CDR3 is 15 amino acids long. CDR1 and CDR2 from the germline V gene are MNHEY and SVGAGI. The CDR3 nucleotides read TGTGCCAGCAGTCCGGTTATGGGACAGCTCTACGAGCAGTACTTC. It encodes CASSPVMGQLYEQYF.

This clone has a single count. The rearrangement links TRBV6-5 to TRBJ1-1; no firm D call. The CDR3 is 13 residues long. Per the germline V gene, CDR1 is MNHEY and CDR2 is SVGAGI. V gave up 5 bases and J gave up 6 bases, with 13 bases separating them. The CDR3 region is CASSRTRRSEAFF. CDR3 nucleotide sequence: TGTGCCAGCAGTAGAACGAGACGTTCTGAAGCTTTCTTT.

V and J are TRBV7-3 and TRBJ2-2, with 7 bases identical to TRBD1. The length of the CDR3 is 13 residues. Germline values: CDR1 SGHTA, CDR2 FQGTGA. Trimming removed 5 bases from V and 7 bases from J; junction bases left unmatched: 4. As DNA, the CDR3 is TGTGCCAGCAGCCGAGGGGGCGACGGGGAGCTGTTTTTT. This sequence encodes CASSRGGDGELFF. The full variable domain, its missing parts supplied by reference TRBV7-3 and TRBJ2-2, is GAGVSQTPSNKVTEKGKYVELRCDPISGHTALYWYRQSLGQGPEFLIYFQGTGAADDSGLPNDRFFAVRPEGSVSTLKIQRTERGDSAVYLCASSRGGDGELFFGEGSRLTVL.